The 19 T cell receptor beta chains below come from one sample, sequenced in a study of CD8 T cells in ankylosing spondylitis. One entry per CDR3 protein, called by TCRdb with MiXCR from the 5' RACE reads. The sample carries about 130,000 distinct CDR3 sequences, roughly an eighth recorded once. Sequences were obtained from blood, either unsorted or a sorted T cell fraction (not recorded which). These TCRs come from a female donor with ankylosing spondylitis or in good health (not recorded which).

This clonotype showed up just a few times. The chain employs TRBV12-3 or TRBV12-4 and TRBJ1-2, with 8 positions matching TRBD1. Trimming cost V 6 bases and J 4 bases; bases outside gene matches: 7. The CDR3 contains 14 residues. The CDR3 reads CASRRQGSGYGYTF. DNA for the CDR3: TGTGCCAGCAGGAGACAGGGGAGCGGCTATGGCTACACCTTC.

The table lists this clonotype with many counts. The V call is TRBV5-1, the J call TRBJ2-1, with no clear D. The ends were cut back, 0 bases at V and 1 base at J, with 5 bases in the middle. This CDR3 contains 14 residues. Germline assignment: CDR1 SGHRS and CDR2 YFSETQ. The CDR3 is CASSLGLSYNEQFF. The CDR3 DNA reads TGCGCCAGCAGCTTGGGACTGTCCTACAATGAGCAGTTCTTC.

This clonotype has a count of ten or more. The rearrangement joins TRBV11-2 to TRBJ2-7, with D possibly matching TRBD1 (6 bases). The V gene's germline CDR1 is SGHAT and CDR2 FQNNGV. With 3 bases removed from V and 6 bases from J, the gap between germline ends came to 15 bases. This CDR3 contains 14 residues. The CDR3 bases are TGTGCCAGCAGCTTTACGTCAGGGGTGATCGAGCAGTACTTC. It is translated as CASSFTSGVIEQYF.

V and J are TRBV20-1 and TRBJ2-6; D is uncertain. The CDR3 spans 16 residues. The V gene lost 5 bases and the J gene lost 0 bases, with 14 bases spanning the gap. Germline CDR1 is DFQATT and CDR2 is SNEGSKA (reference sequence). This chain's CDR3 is CSAVPPLNSGANVLTF. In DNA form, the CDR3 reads TGCAGTGCTGTCCCCCCTCTGAACTCTGGGGCCAACGTCCTGACTTTC.

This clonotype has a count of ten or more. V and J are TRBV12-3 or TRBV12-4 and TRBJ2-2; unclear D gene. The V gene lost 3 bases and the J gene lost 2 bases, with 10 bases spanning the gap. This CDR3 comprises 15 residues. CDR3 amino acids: CASSFSTLNTGELFF. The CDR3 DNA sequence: TGTGCCAGCAGTTTTTCCACTCTCAACACCGGGGAGCTGTTTTTT.

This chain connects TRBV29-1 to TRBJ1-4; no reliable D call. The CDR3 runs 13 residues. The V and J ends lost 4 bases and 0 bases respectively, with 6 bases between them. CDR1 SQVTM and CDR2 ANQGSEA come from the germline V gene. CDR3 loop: CSVAPSTNEKLFF. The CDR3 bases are TGCAGCGTTGCCCCTTCAACTAATGAAAAACTGTTTTTT.

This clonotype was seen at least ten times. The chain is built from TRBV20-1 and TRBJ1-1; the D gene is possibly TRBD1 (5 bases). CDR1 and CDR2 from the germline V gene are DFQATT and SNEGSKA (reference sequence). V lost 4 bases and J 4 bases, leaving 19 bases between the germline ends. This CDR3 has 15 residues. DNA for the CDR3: TGCAGTGCTACAGATCTTGAGGGGTGGGGCACTGAAGCTTTCTTT. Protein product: CSATDLEGWGTEAFF.

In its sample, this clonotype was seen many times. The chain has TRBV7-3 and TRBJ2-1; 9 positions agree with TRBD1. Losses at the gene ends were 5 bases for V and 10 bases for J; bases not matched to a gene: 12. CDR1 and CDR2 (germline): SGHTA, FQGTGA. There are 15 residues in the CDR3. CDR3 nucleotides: TGTGCCAGCAGCCCGTCCCGGGACAGGGTCGGAGAGCAGTTCTTC. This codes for CASSPSRDRVGEQFF.

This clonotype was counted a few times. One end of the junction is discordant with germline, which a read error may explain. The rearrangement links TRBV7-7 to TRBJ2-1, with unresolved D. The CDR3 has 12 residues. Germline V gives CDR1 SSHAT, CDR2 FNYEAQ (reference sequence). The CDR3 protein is CASSAGYNEQFF. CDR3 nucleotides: TGTGCTAGCAGCGCCGGATACAATGAGCAGTTCTTC.

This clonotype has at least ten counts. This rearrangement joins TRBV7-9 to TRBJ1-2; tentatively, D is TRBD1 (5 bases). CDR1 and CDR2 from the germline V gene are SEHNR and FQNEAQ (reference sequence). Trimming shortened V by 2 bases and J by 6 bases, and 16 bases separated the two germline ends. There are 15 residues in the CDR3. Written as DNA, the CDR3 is TGTGCCAGCAGCTTATCGTACGGGGCGGCGGATGGCTACACCTTC. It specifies CASSLSYGAADGYTF. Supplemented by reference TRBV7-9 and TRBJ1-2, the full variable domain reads DTGVSQNPRHKITKRGQNVTFRCDPISEHNRLYWYRQTLGQGPEFLTYFQNEAQLEKSRLLSDRFSAERPKGSFSTLEIQRTEQGDSAMYLCASSLSYGAADGYTFGSGTRLTVV.

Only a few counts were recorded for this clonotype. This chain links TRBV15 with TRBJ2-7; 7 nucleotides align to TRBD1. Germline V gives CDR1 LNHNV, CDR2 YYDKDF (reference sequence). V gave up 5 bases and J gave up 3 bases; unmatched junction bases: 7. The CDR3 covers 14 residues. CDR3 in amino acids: CATSVGQADYEQYF. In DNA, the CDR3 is TGTGCCACCAGCGTCGGACAGGCCGACTACGAGCAGTACTTC.

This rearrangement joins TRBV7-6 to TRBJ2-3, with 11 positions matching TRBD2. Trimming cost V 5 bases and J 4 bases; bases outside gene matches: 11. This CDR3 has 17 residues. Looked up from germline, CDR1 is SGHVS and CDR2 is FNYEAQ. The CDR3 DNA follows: TGTGCCAGCAGCCGTAGCGGGGGGGCCGAGAGCCCAGATACGCAGTATTTT. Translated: CASSRSGGAESPDTQYF.

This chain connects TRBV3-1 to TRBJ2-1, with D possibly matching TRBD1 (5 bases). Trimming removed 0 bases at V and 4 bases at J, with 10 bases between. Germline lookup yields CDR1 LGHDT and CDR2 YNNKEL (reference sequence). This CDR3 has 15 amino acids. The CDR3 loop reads CASSQDDSMYNEQFF. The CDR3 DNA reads TGTGCCAGCAGCCAAGACGACAGCATGTACAATGAGCAGTTCTTC.

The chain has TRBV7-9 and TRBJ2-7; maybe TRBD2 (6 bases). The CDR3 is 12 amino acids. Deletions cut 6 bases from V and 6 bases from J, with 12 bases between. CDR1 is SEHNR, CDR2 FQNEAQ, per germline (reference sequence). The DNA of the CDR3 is TGTGCCAGCAGTCGCGGGGCTACCGAGCAGTACTTC. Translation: CASSRGATEQYF. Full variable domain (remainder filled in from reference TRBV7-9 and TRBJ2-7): DTGVSQNPRHKITKRGQNVTFRCDPISEHNRLYWYRQTLGQGPEFLTYFQNEAQLEKSRLLSDRFSAERPKGSFSTLEIQRTEQGDSAMYLCASSRGATEQYFGPGTRLTVT.

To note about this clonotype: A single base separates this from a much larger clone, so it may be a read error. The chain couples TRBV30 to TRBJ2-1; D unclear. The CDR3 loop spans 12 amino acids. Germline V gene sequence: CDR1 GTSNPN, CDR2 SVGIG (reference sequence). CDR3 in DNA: TGTGCCTGGAGTGTACTCCAGTCCCAAGCTACCTTC. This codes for CAWSVLQSQATF.

As DNA, the CDR3 is TGTGCCAGCAGCTTCTCGACAGCGGTAGATACGCAGTATTTT. Protein sequence: CASSFSTAVDTQYF. The chain employs TRBV7-2 and TRBJ2-3, with D perhaps given as TRBD1 or TRBD2 (5 bases each). Germline CDR1 is SGHTA and CDR2 is FQGNSA. V lost 3 bases and J lost 5, with 12 bases in between. The CDR3 runs to 14 residues.

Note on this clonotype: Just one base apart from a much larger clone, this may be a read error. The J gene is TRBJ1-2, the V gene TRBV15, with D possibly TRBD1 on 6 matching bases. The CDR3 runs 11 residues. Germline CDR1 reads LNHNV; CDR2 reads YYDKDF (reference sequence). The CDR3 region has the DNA TGTGCCACCAGCAGAGATCCGGGACACGCCTTC. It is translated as CATSRDPGHAF. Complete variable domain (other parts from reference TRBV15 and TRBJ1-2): DAMVIQNPRYQVTQFGKPVTLSCSQTLNHNVMYWYQQKSSQAPKLLFHYYDKDFNNEADTPDNFQSRRPNTSFCFLDIRSPGLGDTAMYLCATSRDPGHAFGSGTRLTVV.

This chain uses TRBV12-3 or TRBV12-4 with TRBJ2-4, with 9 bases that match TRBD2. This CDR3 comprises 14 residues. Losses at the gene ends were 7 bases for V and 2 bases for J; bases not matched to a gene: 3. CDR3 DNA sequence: TGTGCCAGCACCTCTAGCGGGACCAAAAACATTCAGTACTTC. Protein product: CASTSSGTKNIQYF.

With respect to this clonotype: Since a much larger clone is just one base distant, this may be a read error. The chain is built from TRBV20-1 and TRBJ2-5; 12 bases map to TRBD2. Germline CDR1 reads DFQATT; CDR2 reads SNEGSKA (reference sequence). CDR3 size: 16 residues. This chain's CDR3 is CSAEGTSGLPQGTQYF. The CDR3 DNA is TGCAGTGCTGAAGGGACTAGCGGGCTACCCCAAGGGACCCAGTACTTC.